The entry below gives a single T cell receptor beta chain sequence along with its context. Its target is unknown. There are 15 residues in the CDR3. Trimming removed 1 base at V and 2 bases at J, with 11 bases between. Germline V gene lookup returns CDR1 SEHNR and CDR2 FQNEAQ (reference sequence). Using immunoSEQ multiplex PCR, the repertoire was profiled, and TCRdb retains in-frame clones only, with some absent. There are 65,000 or so clones in the sample; around three quarters occur only once, and about 6.4% lies in the top ten. The data belong to a study of radiation and T cells in renal cell carcinoma. The study's findings and limits: From baseline, blood top tumor clonotypes peaked at 2 weeks post-radiation.

Time point here: blood 4 weeks post-SBRT, at nephrectomy. As for treatment: 15 Gy SBRT to primary tumor, nephrectomy 4 weeks later. Nephrectomy followed 15 Gy stereotactic body radiation by 4 weeks. The rearrangement uses TRBV7-9 and TRBJ1-2; maybe TRBD1 (6 bases). Sequenced material: blood, taken from a patient whose treatment included radiotherapy and nephrectomy. The source is a man aged 60 to 69 with renal cell carcinoma. CDR3 bases: TGTGCCAGCAGCTTAGGGGGGCGATTCAACTATGGCTACACCTTC. Encoded protein: CASSLGGRFNYGYTF.